This TCR beta chain was sequenced in a study of T cells in localized non-small cell lung cancer. Study conclusions and caveats: Adjacent lung exhibited a median of 57 among the 100 most abundant tumor clones.

As regards this clone: Its matching antigen is unknown.

The method was immunoSEQ multiplex PCR; TCRdb's version includes in-frame clones alone and lacks a portion of them. Here the sample spans 70,000 to 95,000 clones, approximately 91% being singletons. The sample consisted of PBMCs, taken before any cancer treatment. The clonotype was recovered from a woman aged 40 to 75 with stage II squamous cell lung carcinoma.

The CDR3 reads CASSVELAGRYNEQFF. The CDR3 bases are TGTGCCAGCAGCGTAGAGTTAGCGGGAAGGTACAATGAGCAGTTCTTC. The chain joins TRBV9 to TRBJ2-1; TRBD2 aligns across 8 bases. V shed 0 bases, J shed 4 bases, and the junction held 6 bases outside the gene matches. The CDR3 covers 16 residues. CDR1 SGDLS and CDR2 YYNGEE come from the germline V gene.